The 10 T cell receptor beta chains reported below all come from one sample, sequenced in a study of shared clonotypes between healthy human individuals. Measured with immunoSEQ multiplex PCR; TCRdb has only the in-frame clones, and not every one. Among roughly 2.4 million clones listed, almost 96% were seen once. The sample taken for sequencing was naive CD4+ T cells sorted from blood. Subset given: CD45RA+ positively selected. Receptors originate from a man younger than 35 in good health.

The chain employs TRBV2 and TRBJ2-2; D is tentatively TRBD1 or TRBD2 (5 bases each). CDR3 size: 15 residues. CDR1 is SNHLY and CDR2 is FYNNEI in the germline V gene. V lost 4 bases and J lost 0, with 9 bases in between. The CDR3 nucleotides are TGTGCCAGCAGTGGGGACGTCGCGAACACCGGGGAGCTGTTTTTT. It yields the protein CASSGDVANTGELFF.

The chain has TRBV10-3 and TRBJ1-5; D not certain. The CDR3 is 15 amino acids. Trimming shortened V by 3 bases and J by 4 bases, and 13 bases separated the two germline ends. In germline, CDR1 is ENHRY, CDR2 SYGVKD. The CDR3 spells CAISDAPGRNQPQHF. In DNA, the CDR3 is TGTGCCATCAGTGACGCCCCGGGGAGAAATCAGCCCCAGCATTTT.

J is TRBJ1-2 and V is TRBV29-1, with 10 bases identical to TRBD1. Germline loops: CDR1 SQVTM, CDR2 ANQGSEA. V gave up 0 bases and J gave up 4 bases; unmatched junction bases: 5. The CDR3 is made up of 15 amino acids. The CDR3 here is CSVEDPRTGGYGYTF. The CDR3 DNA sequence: TGCAGCGTTGAAGATCCCCGGACAGGGGGCTATGGCTACACCTTC.

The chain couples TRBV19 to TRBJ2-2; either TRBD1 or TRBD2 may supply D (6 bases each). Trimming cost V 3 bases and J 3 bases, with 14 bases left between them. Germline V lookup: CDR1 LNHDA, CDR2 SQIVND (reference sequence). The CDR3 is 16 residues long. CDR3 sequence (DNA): TGTGCCAGTAGTATCCGGGGGCCAACATACACCGGGGAGCTGTTTTTT. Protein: CASSIRGPTYTGELFF.

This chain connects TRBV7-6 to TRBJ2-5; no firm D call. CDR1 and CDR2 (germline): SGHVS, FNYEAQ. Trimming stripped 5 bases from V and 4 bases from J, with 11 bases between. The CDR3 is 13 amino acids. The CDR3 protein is CASSPSPPETQYF. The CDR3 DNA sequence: TGTGCCAGCAGCCCGAGTCCCCCAGAGACCCAGTACTTC. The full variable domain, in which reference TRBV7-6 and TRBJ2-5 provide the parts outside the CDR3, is GAGVSQSPRYKVTKRGQDVALRCDPISGHVSLYWYRQALGQGPEFLTYFNYEAQQDKSGLPNDRFSAERPEGSISTLTIQRTEQRDSAMYRCASSPSPPETQYFGPGTRLLVL.

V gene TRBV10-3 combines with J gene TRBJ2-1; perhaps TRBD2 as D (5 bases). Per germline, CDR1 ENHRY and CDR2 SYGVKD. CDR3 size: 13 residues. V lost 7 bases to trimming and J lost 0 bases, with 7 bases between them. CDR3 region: CAIMAGSYNEQFF. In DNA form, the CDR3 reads TGTGCCATCATGGCGGGCTCCTACAATGAGCAGTTCTTC.

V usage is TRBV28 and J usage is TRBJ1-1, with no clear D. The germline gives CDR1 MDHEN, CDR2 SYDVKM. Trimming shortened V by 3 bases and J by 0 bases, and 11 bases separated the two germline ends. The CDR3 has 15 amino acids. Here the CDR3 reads CASSLGWIMNTEAFF. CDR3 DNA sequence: TGTGCCAGCAGTTTGGGTTGGATCATGAACACTGAAGCTTTCTTT.

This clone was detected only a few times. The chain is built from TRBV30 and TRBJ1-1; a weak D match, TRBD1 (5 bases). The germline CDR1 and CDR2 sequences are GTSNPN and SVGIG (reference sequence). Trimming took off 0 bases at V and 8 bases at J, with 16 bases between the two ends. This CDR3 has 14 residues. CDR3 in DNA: TGTGCCTGGAGTGTACCCCCGTGGGGGGTGGAAGCTTTCTTT. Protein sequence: CAWSVPPWGVEAFF.

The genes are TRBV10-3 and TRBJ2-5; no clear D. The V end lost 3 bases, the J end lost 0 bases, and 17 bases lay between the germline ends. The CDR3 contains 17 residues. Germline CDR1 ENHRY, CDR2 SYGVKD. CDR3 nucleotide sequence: TGTGCCATCAGTGAAGGGCAGCGTACTTCTAACCAAGAGACCCAGTACTTC. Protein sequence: CAISEGQRTSNQETQYF.

The CDR3 nucleotides are TGTGCCTGGAGTACCTTGGACAGAATTAATGAAAAACTGTTTTTT. This gives the protein CAWSTLDRINEKLFF. The chain links TRBV30 to TRBJ1-4, with D perhaps TRBD1 (6 bases). CDR1 and CDR2 (germline): GTSNPN, SVGIG (reference sequence). The CDR3 runs to 15 residues. V was trimmed by 2 bases and J by 4 bases, leaving 14 bases between them.